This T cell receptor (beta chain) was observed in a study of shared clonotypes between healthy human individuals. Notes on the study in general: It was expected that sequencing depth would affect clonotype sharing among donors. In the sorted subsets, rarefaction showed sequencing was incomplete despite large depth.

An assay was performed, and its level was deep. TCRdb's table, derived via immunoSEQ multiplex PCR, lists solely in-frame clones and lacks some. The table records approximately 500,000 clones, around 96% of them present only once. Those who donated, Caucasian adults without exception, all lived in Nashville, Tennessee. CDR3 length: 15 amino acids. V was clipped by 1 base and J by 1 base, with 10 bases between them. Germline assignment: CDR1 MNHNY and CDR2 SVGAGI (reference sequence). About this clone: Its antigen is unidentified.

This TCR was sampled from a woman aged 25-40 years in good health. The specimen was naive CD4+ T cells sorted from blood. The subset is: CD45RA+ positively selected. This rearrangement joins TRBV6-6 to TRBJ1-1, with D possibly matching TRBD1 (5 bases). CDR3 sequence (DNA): TGTGCCAGCAGTTACTGGGGGGGAGAGAACACTGAAGCTTTCTTT. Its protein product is CASSYWGGENTEAFF.